This T cell receptor (beta chain) emerged from a study of T cell responses to AZD1222 COVID-19 vaccine. Using immunoSEQ multiplex PCR, the repertoire was profiled, and TCRdb retains in-frame clones only, with some absent. The sample contains approximately 150,000 clones, about nine tenths of which appear only once. V was cut by 5 bases and J by 3 bases, with 8 bases left in between. The germline V gene has CDR1 SGHTA and CDR2 FQGNSA. The CDR3 length is 13 residues. Here the sequenced sample was peripheral blood, taken on day 0 of AZD1222 vaccination. V gene TRBV7-2 combines with J gene TRBJ1-5; tentative D call: TRBD1 (6 bases). This clonotype was sampled from an adult in good health. The CDR3 here is CASSAGHNQPQHF. CDR3 DNA sequence: TGTGCCAGCAGCGCGGGACACAATCAGCCCCAGCATTTT.